This T cell receptor (beta chain) came from a study of control samples from healthy donors and cancer patients. Data came from immunoSEQ multiplex PCR; TCRdb stores just in-frame clones and leaves some out. This table has approximately 160,000 clones, 91% appearing once. V lost 6 bases and J lost 5, with 4 bases in between. CDR3 length: 11 amino acids. Looked up from germline, CDR1 is ENHRY and CDR2 is SYGVKD. The sequenced sample consisted of blood. The clonotype originates from a woman aged 35 to 49 in good health. This sequence joins TRBV10-3 and TRBJ1-4, with unresolved D. The CDR3 DNA follows: TGTGCCATCAGGGGAAATGAAAAACTGTTTTTT. Translated, it gives CAIRGNEKLFF.